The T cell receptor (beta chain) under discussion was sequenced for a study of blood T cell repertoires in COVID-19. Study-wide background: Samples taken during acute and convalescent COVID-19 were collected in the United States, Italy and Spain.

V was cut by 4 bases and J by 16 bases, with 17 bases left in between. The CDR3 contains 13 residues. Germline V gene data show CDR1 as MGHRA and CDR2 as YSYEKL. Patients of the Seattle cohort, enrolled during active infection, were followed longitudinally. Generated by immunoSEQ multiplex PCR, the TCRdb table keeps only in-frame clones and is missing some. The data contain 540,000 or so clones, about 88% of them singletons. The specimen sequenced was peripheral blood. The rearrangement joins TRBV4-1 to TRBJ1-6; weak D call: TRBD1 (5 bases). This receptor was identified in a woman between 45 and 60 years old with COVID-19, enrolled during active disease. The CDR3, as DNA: TGCGCCAGCAGCCCCGACCTTGGGCAGGGTCTCCACTTT. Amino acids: CASSPDLGQGLHF.